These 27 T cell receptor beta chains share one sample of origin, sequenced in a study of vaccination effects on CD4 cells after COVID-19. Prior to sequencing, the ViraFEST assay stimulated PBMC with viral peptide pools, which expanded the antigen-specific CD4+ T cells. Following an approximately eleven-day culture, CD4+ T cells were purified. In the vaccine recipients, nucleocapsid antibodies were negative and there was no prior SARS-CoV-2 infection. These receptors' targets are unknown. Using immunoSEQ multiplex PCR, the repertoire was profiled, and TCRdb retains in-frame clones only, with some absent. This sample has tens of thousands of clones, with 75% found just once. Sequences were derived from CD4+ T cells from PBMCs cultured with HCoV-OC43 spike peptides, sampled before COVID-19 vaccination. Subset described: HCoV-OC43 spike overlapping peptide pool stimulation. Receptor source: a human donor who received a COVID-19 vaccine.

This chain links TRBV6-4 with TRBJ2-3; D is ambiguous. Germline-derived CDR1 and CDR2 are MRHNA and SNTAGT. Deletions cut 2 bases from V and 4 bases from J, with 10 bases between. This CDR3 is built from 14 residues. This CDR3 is CASSDREGADTQYF. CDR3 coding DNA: TGTGCCAGCAGTGACAGGGAAGGTGCAGATACGCAGTATTTT.

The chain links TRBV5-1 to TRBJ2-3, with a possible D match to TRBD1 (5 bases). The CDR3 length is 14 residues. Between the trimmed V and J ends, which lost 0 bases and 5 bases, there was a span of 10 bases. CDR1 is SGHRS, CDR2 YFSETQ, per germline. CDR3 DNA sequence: TGCGCCAGCAGCTTGGTGGCAGGACAAGATACGCAGTATTTT. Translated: CASSLVAGQDTQYF.

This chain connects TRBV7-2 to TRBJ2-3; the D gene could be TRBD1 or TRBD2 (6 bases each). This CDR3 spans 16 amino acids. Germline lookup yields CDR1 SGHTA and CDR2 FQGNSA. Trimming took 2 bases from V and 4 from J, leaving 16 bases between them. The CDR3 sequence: CASSLLGGGPPDTQYF. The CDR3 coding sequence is TGTGCCAGCAGCTTACTAGGAGGGGGGCCCCCAGATACGCAGTATTTT. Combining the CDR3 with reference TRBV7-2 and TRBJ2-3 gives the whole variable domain GAGVSQSPSNKVTEKGKDVELRCDPISGHTALYWYRQSLGQGLEFLIYFQGNSAPDKSGLPSDRFSAERTGGSVSTLTIQRTQQEDSAVYLCASSLLGGGPPDTQYFGPGTRLTVL.

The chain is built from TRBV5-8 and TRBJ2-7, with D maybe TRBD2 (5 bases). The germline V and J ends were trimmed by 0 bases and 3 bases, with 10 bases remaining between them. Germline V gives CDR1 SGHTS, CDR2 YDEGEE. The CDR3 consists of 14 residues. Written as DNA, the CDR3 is TGTGCCAGCAGCTTGGAACGGGGAAGCTACGAGCAGTACGTC. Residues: CASSLERGSYEQYV.

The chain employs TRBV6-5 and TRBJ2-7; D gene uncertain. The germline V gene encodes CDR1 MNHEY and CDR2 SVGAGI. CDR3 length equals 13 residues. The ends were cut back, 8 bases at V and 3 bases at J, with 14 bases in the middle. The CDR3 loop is CASQSGPNYEQYV. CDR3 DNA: TGTGCCAGCCAATCCGGGCCAAACTACGAGCAGTACGTC.

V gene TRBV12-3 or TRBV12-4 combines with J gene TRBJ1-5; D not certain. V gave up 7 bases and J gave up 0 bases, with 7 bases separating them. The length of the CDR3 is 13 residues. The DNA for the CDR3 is TGTGCCAGCACCACTTATAGCAATCAGCCCCAGCATTTT. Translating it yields CASTTYSNQPQHF.

The DNA of the CDR3 is TGCGCCAGCAGCCAAGATGGACAGGGGAACTCACCCCTCCACTTT. Protein sequence: CASSQDGQGNSPLHF. The chain joins TRBV4-1 to TRBJ1-6, with 9 bases fitting TRBD1. There are 15 residues in the CDR3. Unmatched junction bases numbered 4, after V lost 0 bases and J lost 10 bases. Germline loops: CDR1 MGHRA, CDR2 YSYEKL.

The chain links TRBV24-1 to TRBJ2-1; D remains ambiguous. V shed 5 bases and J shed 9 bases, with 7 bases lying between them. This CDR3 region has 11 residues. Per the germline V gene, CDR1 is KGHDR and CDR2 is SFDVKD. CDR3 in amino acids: CATSAGGEQFF. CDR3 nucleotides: TGTGCCACCAGTGCGGGTGGTGAGCAGTTCTTC.

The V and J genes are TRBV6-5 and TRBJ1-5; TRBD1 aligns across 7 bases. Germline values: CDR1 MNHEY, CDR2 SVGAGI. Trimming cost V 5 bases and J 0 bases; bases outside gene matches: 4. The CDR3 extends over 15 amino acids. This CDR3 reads CASSSNRGSNQPQHF. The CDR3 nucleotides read TGTGCCAGCAGTAGCAACAGGGGTAGCAATCAGCCCCAGCATTTT.

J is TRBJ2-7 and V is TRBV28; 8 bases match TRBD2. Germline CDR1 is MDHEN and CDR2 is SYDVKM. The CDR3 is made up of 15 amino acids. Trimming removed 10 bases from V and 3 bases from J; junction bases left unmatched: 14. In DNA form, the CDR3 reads TGTGCCACCAGGCTCCAGCGGGGGAGCAGCTACGAGCAGTACGTC. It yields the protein CATRLQRGSSYEQYV.

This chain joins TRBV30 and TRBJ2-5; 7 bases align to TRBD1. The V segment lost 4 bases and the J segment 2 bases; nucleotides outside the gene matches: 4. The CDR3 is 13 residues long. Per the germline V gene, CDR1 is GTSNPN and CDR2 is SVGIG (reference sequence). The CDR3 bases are TGTGCCTGGACCCGGGACAGACAAGAGACCCAGTACTTC. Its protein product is CAWTRDRQETQYF.

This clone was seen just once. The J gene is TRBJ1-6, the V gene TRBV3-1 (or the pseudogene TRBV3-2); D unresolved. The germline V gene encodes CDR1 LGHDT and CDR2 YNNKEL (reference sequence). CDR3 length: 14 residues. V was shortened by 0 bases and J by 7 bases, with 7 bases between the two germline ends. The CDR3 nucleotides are TGTGCCAGCAGCCAAGAGGTTGGGAATTCACCCCTCCACTTT. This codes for CASSQEVGNSPLHF.

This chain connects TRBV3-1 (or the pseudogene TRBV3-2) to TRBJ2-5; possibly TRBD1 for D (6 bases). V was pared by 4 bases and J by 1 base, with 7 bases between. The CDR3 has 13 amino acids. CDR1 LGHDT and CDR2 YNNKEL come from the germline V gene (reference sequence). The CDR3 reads CASSPTGQETQYF. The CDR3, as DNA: TGTGCCAGCAGCCCGACAGGCCAAGAGACCCAGTACTTC.

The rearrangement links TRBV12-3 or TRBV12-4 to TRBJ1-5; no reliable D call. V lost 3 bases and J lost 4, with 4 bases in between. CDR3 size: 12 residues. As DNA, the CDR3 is TGTGCCAGCAGTTTCGGGAATCAGCCCCAGCATTTT. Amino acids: CASSFGNQPQHF.

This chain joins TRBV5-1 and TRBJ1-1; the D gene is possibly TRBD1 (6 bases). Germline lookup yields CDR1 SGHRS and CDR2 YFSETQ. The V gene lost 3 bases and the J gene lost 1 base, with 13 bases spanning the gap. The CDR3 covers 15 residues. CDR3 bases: TGCGCCAGCAGCTCCGGACAGCTGGCGAACACTGAAGCTTTCTTT. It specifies CASSSGQLANTEAFF.

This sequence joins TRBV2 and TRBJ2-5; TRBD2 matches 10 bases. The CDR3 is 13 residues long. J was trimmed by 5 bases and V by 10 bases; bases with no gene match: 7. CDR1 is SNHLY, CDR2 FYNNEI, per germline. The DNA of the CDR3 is TGTGCCACTAGCGGGGGCTGGGGGGAGACCCAGTACTTC. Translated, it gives CATSGGWGETQYF.

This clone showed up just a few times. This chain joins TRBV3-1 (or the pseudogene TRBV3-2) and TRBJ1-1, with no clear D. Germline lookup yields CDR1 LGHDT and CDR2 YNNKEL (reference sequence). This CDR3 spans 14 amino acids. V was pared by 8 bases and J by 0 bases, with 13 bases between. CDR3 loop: CASGRGLMNTEAFF. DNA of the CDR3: TGTGCCAGCGGTCGAGGACTAATGAACACTGAAGCTTTCTTT.

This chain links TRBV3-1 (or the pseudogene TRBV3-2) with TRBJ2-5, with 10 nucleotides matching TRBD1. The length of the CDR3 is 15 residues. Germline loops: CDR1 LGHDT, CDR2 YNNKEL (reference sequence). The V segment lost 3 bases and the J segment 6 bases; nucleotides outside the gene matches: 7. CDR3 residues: CASSHGIDRGQTQYF. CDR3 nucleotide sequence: TGTGCCAGCAGCCACGGCATTGACAGGGGGCAGACCCAGTACTTC.

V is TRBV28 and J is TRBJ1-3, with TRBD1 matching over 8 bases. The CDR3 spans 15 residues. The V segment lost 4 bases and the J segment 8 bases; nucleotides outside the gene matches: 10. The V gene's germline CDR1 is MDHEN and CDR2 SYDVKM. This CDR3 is CASSYGGDRLYTIYF. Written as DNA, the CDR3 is TGTGCCAGCAGTTATGGCGGGGACAGGCTTTACACCATATATTTT.

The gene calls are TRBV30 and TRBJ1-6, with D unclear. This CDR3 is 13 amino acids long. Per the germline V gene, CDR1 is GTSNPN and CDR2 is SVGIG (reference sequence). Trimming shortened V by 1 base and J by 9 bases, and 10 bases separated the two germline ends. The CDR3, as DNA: TGTGCCTGGAGTGCGGACGGTCCTTCACCCCTCCACTTT. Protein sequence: CAWSADGPSPLHF.

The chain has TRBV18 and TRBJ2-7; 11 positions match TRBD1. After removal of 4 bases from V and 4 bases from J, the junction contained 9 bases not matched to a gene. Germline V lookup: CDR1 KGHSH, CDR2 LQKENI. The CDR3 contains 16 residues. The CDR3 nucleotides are TGTGCCAGCTCACGAGGTGGGACAGGGGGGTCATACGAGCAGTACGTC. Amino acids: CASSRGGTGGSYEQYV.

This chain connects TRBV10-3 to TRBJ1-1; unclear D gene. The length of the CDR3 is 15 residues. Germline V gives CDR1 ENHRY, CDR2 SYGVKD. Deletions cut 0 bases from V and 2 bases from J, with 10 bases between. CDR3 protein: CAISESEAANTEAFF. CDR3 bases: TGTGCCATCAGTGAGTCGGAGGCGGCCAACACTGAAGCTTTCTTT.

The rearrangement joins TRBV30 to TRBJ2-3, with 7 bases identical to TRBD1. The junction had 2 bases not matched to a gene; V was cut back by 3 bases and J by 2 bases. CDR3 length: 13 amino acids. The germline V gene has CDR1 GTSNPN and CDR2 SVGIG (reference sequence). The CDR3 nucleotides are TGTGCCTGGAGGGGACAGCCCACAGATACGCAGTATTTT. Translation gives CAWRGQPTDTQYF. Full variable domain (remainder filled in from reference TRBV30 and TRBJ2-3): SQTIHQWPATLVQPVGSPLSLECTVEGTSNPNLYWYRQAAGRGLQLLFYSVGIGQISSEVPQNLSASRPQDRQFILSSKKLLLSDSGFYLCAWRGQPTDTQYFGPGTRLTVL.

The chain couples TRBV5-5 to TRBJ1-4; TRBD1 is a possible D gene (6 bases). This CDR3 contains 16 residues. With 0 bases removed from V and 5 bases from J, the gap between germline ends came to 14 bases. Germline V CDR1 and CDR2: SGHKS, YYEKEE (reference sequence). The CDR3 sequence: CASSLGQVPLNEKLFF. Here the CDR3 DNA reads TGTGCCAGCAGCTTGGGACAGGTACCCTTAAATGAAAAACTGTTTTTT. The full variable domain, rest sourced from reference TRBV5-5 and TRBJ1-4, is DAGVTQSPTHLIKTRGQQVTLRCSPISGHKSVSWYQQVLGQGPQFIFQYYEKEERGRGNFPDRFSARQFPNYSSELNVNALLLGDSALYLCASSLGQVPLNEKLFFGSGTQLSVL.

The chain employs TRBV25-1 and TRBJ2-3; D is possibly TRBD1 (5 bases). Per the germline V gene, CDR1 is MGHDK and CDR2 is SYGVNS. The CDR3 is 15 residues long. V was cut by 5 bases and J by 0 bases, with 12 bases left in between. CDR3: CASSQFRASTDTQYF. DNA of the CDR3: TGTGCCAGCAGTCAATTCAGGGCGAGCACAGATACGCAGTATTTT.

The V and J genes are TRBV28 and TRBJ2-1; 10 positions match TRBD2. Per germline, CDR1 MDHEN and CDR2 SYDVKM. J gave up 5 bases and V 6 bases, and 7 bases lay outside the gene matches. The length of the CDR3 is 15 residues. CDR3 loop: CASSKTSGANNEQFF. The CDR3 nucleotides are TGTGCCAGCAGCAAAACTAGCGGGGCGAACAATGAGCAGTTCTTC. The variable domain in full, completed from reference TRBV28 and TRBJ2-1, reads DVKVTQSSRYLVKRTGEKVFLECVQDMDHENMFWYRQDPGLGLRLIYFSYDVKMKEKGDIPEGYSVSREKKERFSLILESASTNQTSMYLCASSKTSGANNEQFFGPGTRLTVL.

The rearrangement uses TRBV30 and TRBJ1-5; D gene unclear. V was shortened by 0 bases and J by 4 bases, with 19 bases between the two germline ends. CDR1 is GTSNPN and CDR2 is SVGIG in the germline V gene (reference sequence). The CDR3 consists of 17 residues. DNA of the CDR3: TGTGCCTGGAGTGTACAAAGCGGAAACGTACAGAATCAGCCCCAGCATTTT. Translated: CAWSVQSGNVQNQPQHF.